Below are 20 T cell receptor beta chains sequenced from a single sample in a study of blood T cell repertoires in COVID-19. Sequencing used immunoSEQ multiplex PCR; TCRdb keeps in-frame clones, though not all of them. The sample consists of roughly 290,000 clones, about 85% of them appearing once. The sequenced sample consisted of peripheral blood. These receptors were taken from a woman between 45 and 60 years old with active or convalescent COVID-19.

The chain recombines TRBV4-2 with TRBJ2-7, with 10 bases lining up with TRBD1. V trimming: 1 base; J trimming: 4 bases; junction bases outside the gene matches: 1. Germline V gives CDR1 LGHNA, CDR2 YNFKEQ. This CDR3 contains 14 residues. The CDR3: CASSQGQGAYEQYF. CDR3 DNA sequence: TGTGCCAGCAGCCAAGGACAGGGGGCATACGAGCAGTACTTC.

This clone was observed once. This chain uses TRBV19 with TRBJ1-2; perhaps TRBD1 as D (5 bases). V lost 10 bases, J lost 6 bases, and 21 bases lay in between. This CDR3 contains 14 residues. Germline CDR1 reads LNHDA; CDR2 reads SQIVND (reference sequence). The chain's CDR3 is CAISRGGDIDGYTF. CDR3 DNA sequence: TGTGCCATCTCACGGGGAGGGGATATCGATGGCTACACCTTC.

This clone has only one observation. CDR3 coding DNA: TGTGCCAGCAGACCCCGACAGGGGCTGAACTATGGCTACACCTTC. Its protein is CASRPRQGLNYGYTF. The chain combines TRBV2 with TRBJ1-2, with TRBD1 matching over 8 bases. CDR3 size: 15 residues. Per the germline V gene, CDR1 is SNHLY and CDR2 is FYNNEI. Germline trimming cut 6 bases from V and 2 bases from J; bases unmatched to any gene: 8.

This clone was seen once. This chain uses TRBV13 with TRBJ2-1; 7 bases are a match to TRBD2. This CDR3 contains 15 residues. V gave up 4 bases and J gave up 7 bases; unmatched junction bases: 10. In germline, CDR1 is PRHDT, CDR2 FYEKMQ (reference sequence). CDR3 residues: CASSSRAGEWNEQFF. Written as DNA, the CDR3 is TGTGCCAGCAGCTCTCGGGCGGGAGAGTGGAATGAGCAGTTCTTC. Full variable domain (remainder filled in from reference TRBV13 and TRBJ2-1): AAGVIQSPRHLIKEKRETATLKCYPIPRHDTVYWYQQGPGQDPQFLISFYEKMQSDKGSIPDRFSAQQFSDYHSELNMSSLELGDSALYFCASSSRAGEWNEQFFGPGTRLTVL.

This chain links TRBV6-5 with TRBJ2-1; 8 bases line up with TRBD2. The V gene's germline CDR1 is MNHEY and CDR2 SVGAGI. The CDR3 has 15 amino acids. The trim removed 6 bases at V and 2 bases at J, leaving 6 bases unmatched. Here the CDR3 reads CASRPQLAAYNEQFF. The CDR3 DNA sequence: TGTGCCAGCAGGCCTCAACTAGCGGCCTACAATGAGCAGTTCTTC.

The chain has TRBV10-3 and TRBJ2-3; maybe TRBD2 (5 bases). CDR1 is ENHRY and CDR2 is SYGVKD in the germline V gene. The CDR3 runs 15 residues. This CDR3 reads CAAHEGRVSTDTQYF. The CDR3 nucleotides are TGTGCTGCCCACGAGGGCCGGGTTAGCACAGATACGCAGTATTTT.

The CDR3 sequence: CAISKGTGKRSTEAFF. The CDR3 DNA sequence: TGTGCCATCAGTAAGGGAACAGGGAAGAGGAGCACTGAAGCTTTCTTT. The chain recombines TRBV10-3 with TRBJ1-1, with D possibly matching TRBD1 (6 bases). The V end lost 5 bases, the J end lost 4 bases, and 20 bases lay between the germline ends. This CDR3 has 16 residues. Germline CDR1 is ENHRY and CDR2 is SYGVKD.

The gene calls are TRBV21-1 and TRBJ1-1. TRBV21-1 is a pseudogene segment. The CDR3 length is 16 residues. CDR3 region: CASSKALWGGNTEAFF. The CDR3 nucleotides are TGTGCCAGCAGCAAAGCGCTTTGGGGGGGTAACACTGAAGCTTTCTTT.

The V call is TRBV15, the J call TRBJ1-1; D is undetermined. Germline V CDR1 and CDR2: LNHNV, YYDKDF (reference sequence). The CDR3 extends over 13 amino acids. V lost 1 base and J lost 3, with 6 bases in between. The CDR3 sequence: CATSRGSYTEAFF. In nucleotides, the CDR3 is TGTGCCACCAGCAGAGGTTCGTACACTGAAGCTTTCTTT.

This clone was found once. The gene calls are TRBV2 and TRBJ1-2, with a weak D call TRBD1 (6 bases). This CDR3 spans 15 amino acids. Trimming took off 1 base at V and 4 bases at J, with 13 bases between the two ends. Germline CDR1 is SNHLY and CDR2 is FYNNEI. The CDR3 region has the DNA TGTGCCAGCAGTGAAGACCAGGGGTTCGGCTATGGCTACACCTTC. This codes for CASSEDQGFGYGYTF. Full variable domain (missing parts from reference TRBV2 and TRBJ1-2): EPEVTQTPSHQVTQMGQEVILRCVPISNHLYFYWYRQILGQKVEFLVSFYNNEISEKSEIFDDQFSVERPDGSNFTLKIRSTKLEDSAMYFCASSEDQGFGYGYTFGSGTRLTVV.

This clone occurred once. The gene calls are TRBV6-5 and TRBJ2-3; TRBD2 matches 12 bases. This CDR3 region has 15 residues. The V segment lost 6 bases and the J segment 5 bases; nucleotides outside the gene matches: 6. The germline gives CDR1 MNHEY, CDR2 SVGAGI. The CDR3 here is CASRRTSGKGDTQYF. In nucleotides, the CDR3 is TGTGCCAGCAGGCGGACTAGCGGGAAGGGAGATACGCAGTATTTT.

The rearrangement joins TRBV24-1 to TRBJ2-1; D possibly corresponds to TRBD1 (5 bases). The germline V gene has CDR1 KGHDR and CDR2 SFDVKD. Trimming took 7 bases from V and 8 from J, leaving 14 bases between them. The CDR3 spans 13 residues. CDR3: CATSGSQGHEQFF. The CDR3 DNA sequence: TGTGCCACCAGCGGATCTCAGGGTCATGAGCAGTTCTTC.

The CDR3 region has the DNA TGTGCCAGCAGCTTATGGGGGCCCACCTATAATTCACCCCTCCACTTT. Translation: CASSLWGPTYNSPLHF. This chain connects TRBV7-2 to TRBJ1-6, with D tentatively TRBD1 (6 bases). CDR1 and CDR2 from the germline V gene are SGHTA and FQGNSA. This CDR3 comprises 16 residues. Trimming stripped 2 bases from V and 2 bases from J, with 10 bases between.

The chain recombines TRBV6-2 or TRBV6-3 with TRBJ1-1; 7 bases align to TRBD1. Germline V gene data show CDR1 as MNHEY and CDR2 as SVGEGT. V dropped 3 bases and J dropped 2; count of bases not matched to a gene: 9. This CDR3 spans 16 amino acids. CDR3 in amino acids: CASSYTPGTVNTEAFF. CDR3 in DNA: TGTGCCAGCAGTTATACCCCCGGGACAGTTAACACTGAAGCTTTCTTT.

This clone was seen more than once but under ten times. The genes are TRBV7-8 and TRBJ2-7; 7 bases line up with TRBD1. Germline V gene data show CDR1 as SGHVS and CDR2 as FQNEAQ. CDR3 size: 16 residues. V dropped 2 bases and J dropped 5; count of bases not matched to a gene: 12. The CDR3 DNA is TGTGCCAGCAGCTTACTATCGGCAGGGGGTATGAACGAGCAGTACTTC. This codes for CASSLLSAGGMNEQYF.

CDR3 nucleotides: TGTGCCAGCAGCTTATGGTCGCAGGGAGAGGGGGTGAGAGCTTTCTTT. Translated: CASSLWSQGEGVRAFF. The V and J genes are TRBV13 and TRBJ1-1, with TRBD1 as a possible D gene (6 bases). The CDR3 contains 16 residues. The V and J ends lost 2 bases and 10 bases respectively, with 23 bases between them. CDR1 is PRHDT and CDR2 is FYEKMQ in the germline V gene (reference sequence). Full variable domain (remainder filled in from reference TRBV13 and TRBJ1-1): AAGVIQSPRHLIKEKRETATLKCYPIPRHDTVYWYQQGPGQDPQFLISFYEKMQSDKGSIPDRFSAQQFSDYHSELNMSSLELGDSALYFCASSLWSQGEGVRAFFGQGTRLTVV.

J is TRBJ2-1 and V is TRBV7-8, with TRBD2 matching over 13 bases. CDR1 is SGHVS, CDR2 FQNEAQ, per germline. V gave up 4 bases and J gave up 9 bases; unmatched junction bases: 12. The CDR3 spans 17 residues. The CDR3 coding sequence is TGTGCCAGCAGCTCGCCCGTGGGACTAGCGGGAAGGACTGAGCAGTTCTTC. Its translation: CASSSPVGLAGRTEQFF.

The chain uses TRBV10-3 and TRBJ1-5, with D possibly matching TRBD1 (5 bases). The V and J ends lost 11 bases and 4 bases respectively, with 15 bases between them. The CDR3 runs to 13 residues. Germline CDR1 ENHRY, CDR2 SYGVKD. CDR3 sequence reads: CAAQRGPNQPQHF. The CDR3 nucleotides read TGTGCCGCCCAAAGGGGTCCGAATCAGCCCCAGCATTTT.

The gene calls are TRBV7-2 and TRBJ2-2; 11 bases map to TRBD2. This CDR3 is built from 17 residues. With 5 bases clipped from V and 8 bases from J, the junction kept 13 bases outside the gene matches. Germline V lookup: CDR1 SGHTA, CDR2 FQGNSA. CDR3 coding DNA: TGTGCCAGCAGCCCCCCGGGACTAGCGGCCTCACCGGGGGAGCTGTTTTTT. This translates into CASSPPGLAASPGELFF.

The chain is built from TRBV13 and TRBJ2-2, with TRBD2 matching 12 bases. This CDR3 contains 17 residues. The trim removed 6 bases at V and 5 bases at J, leaving 10 bases unmatched. Germline V lookup: CDR1 PRHDT, CDR2 FYEKMQ (reference sequence). The CDR3 DNA follows: TGTGCCAGCAGTAGGCGGGCCGGGACTAGCGGGACCGGGGAGCTGTTTTTT. Encoded protein: CASSRRAGTSGTGELFF.